This TCR beta chain was obtained from a study of cytomegalovirus exposure and HLA in healthy donors (dated by TCRdb to 2017 to 2019). General notes on the study: According to an earlier analysis of 550 to 700 of the donors, about 179 million T cells yielded 117 million unique TCR beta sequences and more than 250 Gb of sequence data. Among several hundred genotyped donors of the cohort, an average of approximately 240,000 unique TCR beta nucleotide sequences was sequenced per donor, of which about 18% were non-productive. Typing coverage varied by locus: about 629-630 donors for A, B, C, DRB1 and DQB1; more than 500 for DQA1; more than 600 for DPA1; approximately 470 for DPB1. All discovery cohort repertoires had been generated using a single sequencing platform. The study used immunosequencing to profile the T cell repertoires of hundreds of subjects and linked those repertoires to cytomegalovirus serostatus. Donor age, sex, ethnicity and CMV serostatus were collected together with the repertoire data. Approximately 310 gigabases of sequencing data and tens of millions of unique TCR sequences were included in an early release covering about 600 HLA-typed donors. An earlier analysis of some 600 of the donors applied high-throughput TCR beta sequencing to assess whether each TCR beta V gene segment acted as functional or pseudogenic. HLA typing covered class I and class II loci at four-digit resolution. Besides the first cohort of some 670 subjects, a separate validation cohort made up of roughly 120 different subjects was used. A later analysis re-examined previously published TCR beta repertoires from 600 to 700 donors and added high-resolution HLA genotyping to investigate patterns of TCR occurrence. The study was designed to test whether signatures of past pathogen exposure could be identified by cataloging public T cell receptors. A later genetic analysis took genome-wide SNP genotypes for about three fifths of the roughly 670 donors and used that subset as a discovery cohort. Rather than using new phenotypic data, the later analysis identified candidate immune exposures from TCR beta sequences and from how often those sequences occurred across donors. The genetic ancestry cluster associated with self-reported Caucasian donors included about 81% of the roughly 400 genotyped donors. Roughly 5 DR-DQ haplotypes were treated as single units for association and clustering because of strong linkage in the cohort. The study combined high-throughput TCR immunosequencing, statistical association of individual TCRs with disease status, and machine learning to predict cytomegalovirus infection status.

The library was prepared using the immunoSEQ multiplex PCR assay. A mixture of 60 forward primers for TCR Vbeta segments and 13 reverse primers for TCR Jbeta segments was used in the multiplex PCR. The CDR3 region of rearranged TCR beta genes was amplified from genomic DNA with a multiplex PCR assay. The amplified TCR beta libraries were sequenced on the Illumina HiSeq System as 87-base-pair reads. In the paper's pipeline: Across the 500 to 850 repertoires, a later analysis counted tens of millions of unique TCR beta chains, 9.5 million to 13 million of which were shared by at least two donors. Raw reads were error-corrected and collapsed into unique sequences by a nearest-neighbor algorithm in which closely related sequences were merged to remove PCR and sequencing errors. Alignment of CDR3 sequences to IMGT reference sequences was used to assign V, D and J gene segments. Each retained sequence needed at least a six-nucleotide match to both a V gene segment and a J gene segment. A rearrangement was called productive if the CDR3 had no stop codons and remained in frame with V and J, and every other rearrangement was called non-productive. CDR3 was defined by IMGT convention, running from the second conserved V-encoded cysteine to the conserved J-encoded phenylalanine. In an earlier analysis of around 570 of the donors, sequences lacking an unambiguous match to a single V gene segment were excluded. In an earlier analysis of some 590 of the donors, a V segment was called functional when productive rearrangements were above 56.7%, and segregating when the standard deviation between donors exceeded 5%. A statistical classification framework was built for diagnosing cytomegalovirus status from the catalog of TCR beta chain sequences. In a later analysis, TCR nucleotide sequences were compared against IMGT/GENE-DB human TR gene sequences so that V and J genes could be assigned. In a later analysis, CDR3 sequences and most-parsimonious VDJ recombination scenarios were assigned using the TCRdist pipeline. In a later analysis, each TCR beta chain was defined by its CDR3 amino acid sequence together with its V-gene family, and reads without a unique V-gene family were excluded. As a way to deal with suspected cross-contamination and a sequencing artifact, a later analysis dropped 450 to 600 nucleotide sequences that were highly shared and had low generation probability. In a later analysis, a clonal expansion index for each public chain was calculated from normalized within-repertoire ranks of inferred template counts. Generation probabilities in a later analysis came from a VDJ recombination model fitted to out-of-frame rearrangements, and those results were checked against IGoR. In a later analysis, hypergeometric tests were used to score TCR-TCR, TCR-HLA and TCR-CMV co-occurrence, with a repertoire-size bias correction applied to TCR pairs. In a later analysis, false discovery rates were estimated by permuting HLA or CMV assignments 20 times. A later analysis grouped co-occurring TCRs with DBSCAN, adding TCRdist sequence similarity when clustering within HLA-allele-positive subsets. Co-occurrence clustering excluded repertoires with fewer than 30,000 or more than 120,000 public chains, plus five with anomalous nucleotide sharing. Held by TCRdb, this immuneACCESS table contains in-frame sequences only and omits some clones. Under half of the omission traces to an unresolved V gene where checked; the cause of the rest is unknown. V and J calls and clone size follow that table, whereas D and trimming were derived from the DNA. The sample has about 150,000 clones on record, 80% to 85% of them singletons. Of the sample, under 3.5% falls within the top ten clones.

This clone was recorded only once. This clone's antigen is unknown. Base-call qualities are not available, and no considerably larger clone is one nucleotide away. Overall study outcomes, separate from this receptor: The only immune exposure information available for the cohort was CMV serostatus. The authors suggested that the approach could potentially be generalized to other disease states and immunological phenotypes. The earlier analysis of approximately 560 of the donors excluded about 16 rarely observed V segments, including chromosome 9 orphons, because counts were too low. A later analysis found that TCR association rates varied across HLA loci, with DRB1 alleles showing the most associated TCRs and HLA-C alleles the fewest. Specific HLA alleles were associated with 15,000 to 20,000 TCR beta sequences at a false discovery rate of 0.05 in a later analysis. A later analysis reported that several top co-occurrence clusters appeared linked to parvovirus B19, influenza, CMV and Epstein-Barr virus. In the study, 150 to 200 TCR beta chains were listed as associated with cytomegalovirus. Cytomegalovirus status was reported to be diagnosed by the classifier with high specificity and sensitivity in both the original and validation cohorts. While some public TCRs were present in many individuals, most TCR sequences turned up only very rarely across donors. A few of the identified cytomegalovirus-associated TCR beta chains were confirmed in vitro to be specific for cytomegalovirus antigens. In a later analysis, HLA-associated TCR beta chains showed more clonal expansion and lower generation probabilities than non-associated chains that were equally common. Assigning TCR associations to individual alleles was difficult when HLA alleles, especially DR and DQ, strongly co-occurred. In a later analysis, most CMV-associated TCR beta chains were found to appear HLA-restricted, with HLA associations seemingly driven largely by CMV exposure. Correlated functional status among segregating V segments might be attributable to linkage disequilibrium, but an unknown experimental factor could not be ruled out. In a later genetic analysis, fewer N-insertions in productive TCRs were reported among donors in an Asian-associated ancestry cluster than the approximately 710-donor mean. A further reported finding was that TCR beta sequences accurately predicted the HLA-A and HLA-B alleles for most subjects in the first cohort. The 87-base-pair reads could not distinguish some IMGT-functional V segments, including TRBV6-2 and TRBV6-3, so those segments were excluded. An earlier analysis of approximately 570 of the donors showed that most TCR beta V segments appeared in productive rearrangements either about 87% or about 30% of the time, which broadly matched IMGT annotations. Presence/absence analyses assumed roughly uniform sequencing depth across donors, an assumption that may not hold. A cluster of highly shared sequence variants was judged likely to represent a technical artifact of the sequencing pipeline. In a later genetic analysis, a missense DCLRE1C variant was associated with V-gene and J-gene trimming of TCR beta chains, and the association was replicated in an independent cohort. In this cohort, only TCR beta chains were sequenced, and detectable features were limited by the absence of alpha or paired-chain data. Because HLA typing was unavailable for some donors at each locus, only the typed subset was used in association tests.

The CDR3 sequence holds 16 residues, the cysteine and phenylalanine included. Here the CDR3 DNA is all that survives: 48 bases in frame from base 1. In the germline V gene, CDR1 corresponds to SGHTA and CDR2 to FQGNSA. Compared with germline, V lacks 4 bases and J lacks 1 base; bases without a gene match: 4. The cohort consisted of 600 to 750 healthy bone marrow donors. All cohort members were sampled while nominally healthy, although unrecorded immune exposures were likely present. The donor tested CMV seronegative, placing the donor among the 300 to 400 seronegative members of the cohort. Every donor gave a peripheral blood sample, and the peripheral blood mononuclear cells from that sample were used for TCR beta sequencing. The Qiagen DNeasy Blood Extraction Kit was used to extract genomic DNA from the blood cell samples.

Source material: PBMCs. This clonotype originated in a woman between 25 and 40 years old in good health and CMV-seronegative. Recombination linked TRBV7-2 to TRBJ2-5; 12 nucleotides in the junction match TRBD2. The CDR3 protein is CASSSGLAGLQETQYF. The nucleotides are TGTGCCAGCAGCTCCGGACTAGCGGGGCTCCAAGAGACCCAGTACTTC. The variable domain in full, with residues beyond the CDR3 obtained from the reference TRBV7-2 and TRBJ2-5 genes, is GAGVSQSPSNKVTEKGKDVELRCDPISGHTALYWYRQSLGQGLEFLIYFQGNSAPDKSGLPSDRFSAERTGGSVSTLTIQRTQQEDSAVYLCASSSGLAGLQETQYFGPGTRLLVL.